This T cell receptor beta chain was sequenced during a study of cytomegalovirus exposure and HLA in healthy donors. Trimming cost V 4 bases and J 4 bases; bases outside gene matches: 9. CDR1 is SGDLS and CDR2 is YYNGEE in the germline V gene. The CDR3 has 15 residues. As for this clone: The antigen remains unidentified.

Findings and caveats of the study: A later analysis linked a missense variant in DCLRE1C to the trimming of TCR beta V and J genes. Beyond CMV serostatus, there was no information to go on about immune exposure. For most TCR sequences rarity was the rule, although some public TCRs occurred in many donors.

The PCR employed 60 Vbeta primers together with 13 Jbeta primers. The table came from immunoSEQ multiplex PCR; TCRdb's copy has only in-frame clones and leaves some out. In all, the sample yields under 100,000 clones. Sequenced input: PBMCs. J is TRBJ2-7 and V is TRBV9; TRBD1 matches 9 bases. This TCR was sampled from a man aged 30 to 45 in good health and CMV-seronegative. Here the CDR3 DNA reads TGTGCCAGCAGCCCACGGACAGGGGTTCCTTACGAGCAGTACTTC. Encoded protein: CASSPRTGVPYEQYF.